The rows below give T cell receptor beta chains drawn from one sample of a study of blood T cell repertoires in COVID-19. Sequencing was performed with immunoSEQ multiplex PCR; in TCRdb, only in-frame clones are kept and a portion is missing. This table has about 370,000 clones, roughly nine tenths appearing once. Sequencing was carried out using PBMCs or T cells enriched from blood (not recorded which). The receptor source for this set is a man aged 18 to 35 who had recovered from COVID-19. Each CDR3 is given with its conserved first and last residue. The D gene is left open where the match is weak. Clone size, where shown, is once, few, many, or a class for clones that have expanded.

clone_size	v_call	j_call	d_call	cdr3_nt	cdr3_aa
NA	TRBV6-5	TRBJ2-7	NA	TGTGCCAGCAGTTACTCTTGGCAGGCCTACGAGCAGTACTTC	CASSYSWQAYEQYF
NA	TRBV5-8	TRBJ2-3	TRBD2	TGTGCCAGCAGCTTGGGGAGGACTAGGAGCACAGATACGCAGTATTTT	CASSLGRTRSTDTQYF
NA	TRBV7-9	TRBJ1-6	TRBD1	TGTGCCAGCAGCTCAACAGGGGCAGGTTATAATTCACCCCTCCACTTT	CASSSTGAGYNSPLHF
NA	TRBV19	TRBJ2-1	TRBD1	TGTGCCAGTAGTCCGGACAGGGGGGCCAATGAGCAGTTCTTC	CASSPDRGANEQFF
NA	TRBV7-9	TRBJ1-4	TRBD1	TGTGCCAGCAGCCCCTCCCAGGGGGAATTTGAAAAACTGTTTTTT	CASSPSQGEFEKLFF
NA	TRBV5-6	TRBJ1-1	NA	TGTGCCAGCAGCTTTCCGGGGAGGACTGAAGCTTTCTTT	CASSFPGRTEAFF
few	TRBV3-1/TRBV3-2	TRBJ2-4	TRBD1	TGTGCCAGCAGCCTCCGACAGGGGGCGCATGTTACTCAGTACTTC	CASSLRQGAHVTQYF
NA	TRBV28	TRBJ1-5	TRBD1	TGTGCCAGCACAATCAGACAGGGGGCCCACCAGCCCCAGCATTTT	CASTIRQGAHQPQHF
NA	TRBV29-1	TRBJ1-5	NA	TGCAGCGTTGAAGTAGGGGGTAGCGGCAATCAGCCCCAGCATTTT	CSVEVGGSGNQPQHF
once	TRBV7-9	TRBJ2-5	TRBD2	TGTGCCAGCAGCTTGGGCGGACTAGTCCAAGAGACCCAGTACTTC	CASSLGGLVQETQYF
NA	TRBV11-2	TRBJ1-3	TRBD1	TGTGCCAGCAGGGACAGGACGAGCTCTGGAAACACCATATATTTT	CASRDRTSSGNTIYF
NA	TRBV6-5	TRBJ1-2	NA	TGTGCCAGCAGAGATGCCGAGAGCTATGGCTACACCTTC	CASRDAESYGYTF
few	TRBV10-1	TRBJ2-2	TRBD1	TGCGCCAGCTCCCGGGACAGGGGTACCGGGGAGCTGTTTTTT	CASSRDRGTGELFF
NA	TRBV29-1	TRBJ1-2	NA	TGCAGCGTTGAAGTTAGTGGGGAGAACTATGGCTACACCTTC	CSVEVSGENYGYTF
NA	TRBV10-3	TRBJ2-7	NA	TGTGCCATCAGTACCGACACGACCTACGAGCAGTACTTC	CAISTDTTYEQYF
NA	TRBV11-3	TRBJ2-1	NA	TGTGCCAGCAGCTTATACGGGATGGGTAATGAGCAGTTCTTC	CASSLYGMGNEQFF
NA	TRBV4-3	TRBJ2-2	TRBD2	TGCGCCAGCAGCCGGGGCGGGAGGAACACCGGGGAGCTGTTTTTT	CASSRGGRNTGELFF
NA	TRBV28	TRBJ2-7	TRBD1	TGTGCCAGCAGTTTACTCGGGACAGGGGCCTACGAGCAGTACTTC	CASSLLGTGAYEQYF
NA	TRBV18	TRBJ2-7	TRBD2	TGTGCCAGCTCACCGAGCGGGGGTTCCTACGAGCAGTACTTC	CASSPSGGSYEQYF
NA	TRBV18	TRBJ2-2	TRBD1	TGTGCCAGCTCACCACCAACAGGGGGCAACACCGGGGAGCTGTTTTTT	CASSPPTGGNTGELFF
NA	TRBV30	TRBJ2-7	NA	TGTGCCTGGAGTGTACGGCAGGGAATCCACGAGCAGTACTTC	CAWSVRQGIHEQYF
once	TRBV4-2	TRBJ1-3	NA	TGTGCCAGCAGCCAAGAATCGGCAGGGGACACCATATATTTT	CASSQESAGDTIYF
NA	TRBV7-2	TRBJ2-7	TRBD1	TGTGCCAGCAGCTTTCGCTCCTTTCGACAGGGGATTTTCTACGAGCAGTACTTC	CASSFRSFRQGIFYEQYF
NA	TRBV5-1	TRBJ2-1	TRBD2	TGCGCCAGCAGCTTGGGACTAGCGGGGGCCATAAGTTACAATGAGCAGTTCTTC	CASSLGLAGAISYNEQFF
NA	TRBV5-6	TRBJ1-6	NA	TGTGCCAGCAGCTTGCGGCAGGTCGATTCACCCCTCCACTTT	CASSLRQVDSPLHF
NA	TRBV5-5	TRBJ1-4	NA	TGTGCCAGCAGCTCAGGACAGCTAAATGAAAAACTGTTTTTT	CASSSGQLNEKLFF
many	TRBV27	TRBJ2-7	TRBD1	TGTGCCAGCAGTTTCACAGGGGAGTCCTACGAGCAGTACTTC	CASSFTGESYEQYF
NA	TRBV24-1	TRBJ1-5	NA	TGTGCCACCAGTGATTCAACCGGGAGTGGTCAGCCCCAGCATTTT	CATSDSTGSGQPQHF
NA	TRBV9	TRBJ2-7	TRBD1	TGTGCCAGCAGCGTAGGGACAGGAGGAGGCGAGCAGTACTTC	CASSVGTGGGEQYF
NA	TRBV28	TRBJ2-7	TRBD2	TGTGCCAGCAGCTCCTGGACTAGCGGGAGCTACGAGCAGTACTTC	CASSSWTSGSYEQYF
NA	TRBV13	TRBJ1-2	NA	TGTGCCAGCAGCTCCCGGGGGTCCTACGGTGGCTACACCTTC	CASSSRGSYGGYTF
NA	TRBV6-2/TRBV6-3	TRBJ2-5	NA	TGTGCCAGCAGTTATGACTCCAAAGGGGCAGAGACCCAGTACTTC	CASSYDSKGAETQYF
NA	TRBV27	TRBJ2-7	NA	TGTGCCAGCAGTTTATTAGGGGCGGACTCCTACGAGCAGTACTTC	CASSLLGADSYEQYF
NA	TRBV21-1	TRBJ2-1	NA	TGTGCCAGCAGCCCCCCCGCGGCGTACAATGAGCAGTTCTTC	CASSPPAAYNEQFF
NA	TRBV30	TRBJ1-5	NA	TGTGCCTGGAGTTCCACAGGGTTCCAGCCCCAGCATTTT	CAWSSTGFQPQHF
once	TRBV7-2	TRBJ2-7	TRBD2	TGTGCCAGCAGCGTGGTTAGCGGGAGGTGGGGCTACGAGCAGTACTTC	CASSVVSGRWGYEQYF
NA	TRBV10-3	TRBJ2-5	TRBD2	TGTGCCATCAGCTCATTGAGGACTAGCGATAGAGAGACCCAGTACTTC	CAISSLRTSDRETQYF
NA	TRBV27	TRBJ1-5	TRBD1	TGTGCCAGCAGCGGGACAGCCACTAGCAATCAGCCCCAGCATTTT	CASSGTATSNQPQHF
NA	TRBV5-6	TRBJ2-3	TRBD2	TGTGCCAGCAGCTTAGCGGGGGGGCACGATACGCAGTATTTT	CASSLAGGHDTQYF
NA	TRBV7-9	TRBJ2-1	NA	TGTGCCAGCAGCTTCCGGGATGAGCAGTTCTTC	CASSFRDEQFF
NA	TRBV11-1	TRBJ2-3	NA	TGTGCCAGCAGCTTAGGAGTTACAGCTTTCCCAGATACGCAGTATTTT	CASSLGVTAFPDTQYF
NA	TRBV5-1	TRBJ1-3	NA	TGCGCCAGCAGCCCACAAAGTGGAAACACCATATATTTT	CASSPQSGNTIYF
NA	TRBV27	TRBJ1-2	NA	TGTGCCAGCACCACAGGTGGCCGGGGCTACACCTTC	CASTTGGRGYTF
NA	TRBV28	TRBJ1-6	NA	TGTGCCAGCAGTTTAATGACTAAGGATAATTCACCCCTCCACTTT	CASSLMTKDNSPLHF
NA	TRBV11-2	TRBJ1-1	NA	TGTGCCAGCAGCTTAGATCGGAGTACTGAAGCTTTCTTT	CASSLDRSTEAFF
NA	TRBV5-6	TRBJ1-6	NA	TGTGCCAGCAGCTTTACGGGACAAAGTAGGAGTAATTCACCCCTCCACTTT	CASSFTGQSRSNSPLHF
NA	TRBV19	TRBJ2-7	TRBD1	TGTGCCAGTTCCCCCGGACAGGGTACCTACGAGCAGTACTTC	CASSPGQGTYEQYF